This record covers a single T cell receptor (beta chain). This entry is derived from a study of blood T cell repertoires in COVID-19. Study information: Samples came from the United States, Italy and Spain, spanning acute and convalescent COVID-19. T cells, B-cell-depleted T cells, or PBMCs provided the cDNA or gDNA that served as material.

Germline V CDR1 and CDR2: LNHNV, YYDKDF (reference sequence). Unmatched junction bases numbered 3, after V lost 4 bases and J lost 3 bases. The CDR3 has 14 amino acids. The data were produced by immunoSEQ multiplex PCR, yet TCRdb's version contains in-frame clones alone and is incomplete. The table lists about 26,000 clones, roughly 90% of them singletons. The chain carries TRBV15 and TRBJ2-3, with 8 bases matching TRBD2. The sequencing input was peripheral blood. The sequence came from a man between 65 and 79 years old with acute or convalescent COVID-19. Here the CDR3 reads CATSIGRGTDTQYF. In DNA, the CDR3 is TGTGCCACCAGCATCGGGAGGGGGACAGATACGCAGTATTTT.